This T cell receptor (beta chain) originates from a study of control samples from healthy donors and cancer patients. The V gene lost 2 bases and the J gene lost 2 bases, with 14 bases spanning the gap. CDR3 length: 16 amino acids. Germline V lookup: CDR1 SGDLS, CDR2 YYNGEE. Sequencing used immunoSEQ multiplex PCR; TCRdb keeps in-frame clones, though not all of them. In the table there are 100,000 to 150,000 clones, 92% of which are singletons. The sequence came from a man aged 18 to 35 in good health. Sequencing was carried out using blood. This chain connects TRBV9 to TRBJ2-1; D might be TRBD2 (5 bases). CDR3: CASSVVGRGPYNEQFF. The CDR3 DNA follows: TGTGCCAGCAGCGTTGTAGGGAGAGGGCCCTACAATGAGCAGTTCTTC.